Shown below are 26 T cell receptor beta chains from a single sample sequenced in a study of T-cell memory formation after mild COVID-19. TCRdb fed the 5' RACE reads into MiXCR, producing one record per CDR3 protein. The sample contains 260,000 or so distinct CDR3 sequences, 16% of which appear only once. The source material was PBMCs or a T cell subset sorted from them (not recorded which). The receptor set was obtained from a man younger than 30 who had mild COVID-19 (a few samples of this study predate the infection). Cell type and time point are not known.

This rearrangement joins TRBV6-2 or TRBV6-3 to TRBJ2-7; D gene uncertain. This CDR3 region has 11 residues. CDR1 is MNHEY and CDR2 is SVGEGT in the germline V gene. Trimming took off 10 bases at V and 6 bases at J, with 13 bases between the two ends. CDR3 residues: CATQNRVEQYV. CDR3 sequence (DNA): TGTGCCACCCAGAACAGAGTCGAGCAGTACGTC.

This clonotype was seen only a few times. The chain employs TRBV5-1 and TRBJ1-2, with TRBD1 as a possible D gene (5 bases). Trimming took 2 bases from V and 9 from J, leaving 14 bases between them. In germline, CDR1 is SGHRS, CDR2 YFSETQ. This CDR3 comprises 13 residues. The CDR3 region is CASSFRDRQSYTF. The CDR3 DNA reads TGCGCCAGCAGCTTCCGGGACCGCCAGAGCTACACCTTC.

The chain links TRBV5-5 to TRBJ2-7; D possibly corresponds to TRBD2 (6 bases). V was trimmed by 4 bases and J by 2 bases, leaving 16 bases between them. Germline assignment: CDR1 SGHKS and CDR2 YYEKEE (reference sequence). This CDR3 region has 15 residues. In DNA form, the CDR3 reads TGTGCCAGCAGCCCCACCGCGGGACGGACCTACGAGCAGTACTTC. Translating it yields CASSPTAGRTYEQYF.

This clonotype was counted only a few times. The chain has TRBV7-2 and TRBJ1-2; TRBD1 might be the D (6 bases). V shed 4 bases and J shed 13 bases, with 19 bases lying between them. In germline, CDR1 is SGHTA, CDR2 FQGNSA. The CDR3 extends over 13 amino acids. Here the CDR3 DNA reads TGTGCCAGCAGCTCCCCGGGGGGGCCCGGGGGCACCTTC. Residues: CASSSPGGPGGTF.

This rearrangement joins TRBV12-3 or TRBV12-4 to TRBJ2-1; possibly TRBD2 for D (5 bases). The germline V and J ends were trimmed by 7 bases and 0 bases, with 10 bases remaining between them. There are 14 residues in the CDR3. CDR3 protein: CASNSGLSYNEQFF. The DNA for the CDR3 is TGTGCCAGCAACTCTGGACTCTCCTACAATGAGCAGTTCTTC.

This chain links TRBV12-5 with TRBJ2-7, with TRBD2 matching 11 bases. Per germline, CDR1 LGHNT and CDR2 FRNRAP. This CDR3 region has 14 residues. V lost 4 bases to trimming and J lost 6 bases; unmatched junction nucleotides: 5. The CDR3 DNA sequence: TGTGCTAGTGGTTCGACTAGCGGGGCGGTCGAGCAGTACTTC. This translates into CASGSTSGAVEQYF.

The chain is built from TRBV6-2 or TRBV6-3 and TRBJ2-7; the D is unclear. CDR1 and CDR2 (germline): MNHEY, SVGEGT. The CDR3 has 14 amino acids. V was shortened by 2 bases and J by 3 bases, with 11 bases between the two germline ends. CDR3 amino acids: CASSYSTAHYEQYF. The DNA for the CDR3 is TGTGCCAGCAGTTACAGTACAGCGCACTACGAGCAGTACTTC.

CDR3 protein: CASSFTLAKNIQYF. The DNA for the CDR3 is TGTGCCAGCAGCTTCACCCTAGCCAAAAACATTCAGTACTTC. The chain recombines TRBV11-2 with TRBJ2-4, with unresolved D. Germline CDR1 is SGHAT and CDR2 is FQNNGV. This CDR3 comprises 14 residues. V gave up 3 bases and J gave up 0 bases, with 6 bases separating them.

This clonotype was counted a few times. The rearrangement joins TRBV10-3 to TRBJ2-1; D is perhaps TRBD2 (6 bases). V dropped 0 bases and J dropped 10 bases, with 13 bases sitting between them. The CDR3 contains 14 residues. CDR1 and CDR2 (germline): ENHRY, SYGVKD. The CDR3 nucleotides are TGTGCCATCAGTGAGTCGGCGGGGCGAAGGGAGCAGTTCTTC. This codes for CAISESAGRREQFF.

This clonotype was seen a few times. The V and J genes are TRBV7-6 and TRBJ2-7; D gene unclear. The V end lost 5 bases, the J end lost 3 bases, and 17 bases lay between the germline ends. Looked up from germline, CDR1 is SGHVS and CDR2 is FNYEAQ. This CDR3 is 15 amino acids long. The CDR3 is CASSLGQNLNYEQYF. CDR3 nucleotide sequence: TGTGCCAGCAGCCTCGGGCAAAACCTGAACTACGAGCAGTACTTC.

This clonotype occurred a few times. V is TRBV5-1 and J is TRBJ1-1, with 9 bases that match TRBD1. CDR3 length: 15 residues. In germline, CDR1 is SGHRS, CDR2 YFSETQ. Trimming took 5 bases from V and 5 from J; bases not matched to a gene: 10. DNA of the CDR3: TGCGCCAGCAGACCACAGGGGGCGGAAGGGACTGAAGCTTTCTTT. Translating it yields CASRPQGAEGTEAFF.

This clonotype appeared a few times. Here the CDR3 reads CASSLHGRAREAFF. The CDR3 DNA reads TGTGCCAGCAGTTTACACGGTAGGGCAAGGGAAGCTTTCTTT. The chain carries TRBV6-5 and TRBJ1-1; D unresolved. V lost 4 bases to trimming and J lost 8 bases, with 17 bases between them. There are 14 residues in the CDR3. The germline gives CDR1 MNHEY, CDR2 SVGAGI.

This clonotype came up a few times. The genes are TRBV3-1 and TRBJ1-3, with D possibly matching TRBD1 (5 bases). The CDR3 is 14 residues long. The V end was cut by 5 bases, the J end by 4 bases, with 12 bases between. The V gene's germline CDR1 is LGHDT and CDR2 YNNKEL (reference sequence). The CDR3 sequence: CASSGHTDGNTIYF. CDR3 coding DNA: TGTGCCAGCAGCGGACACACGGACGGAAACACCATATATTTT.

This sequence joins TRBV7-2 and TRBJ1-5; TRBD1 agrees at 10 bases. In germline, CDR1 is SGHTA, CDR2 FQGNSA. CDR3 length equals 14 residues. With V trimmed by 4 bases and J by 6 bases, 3 bases remained unmatched. This CDR3 is CASSWDRGPQPQHF. The CDR3 DNA follows: TGTGCCAGCAGCTGGGACAGGGGCCCTCAGCCCCAGCATTTT.

The chain uses TRBV7-3 and TRBJ2-5; TRBD2 is a possible D gene (5 bases). This CDR3 contains 13 residues. Trimming cost V 2 bases and J 4 bases, with 8 bases left between them. Germline V CDR1 and CDR2: SGHTA, FQGTGA. CDR3 in amino acids: CASSLFEGETQYF. CDR3 nucleotide sequence: TGTGCCAGCAGCTTATTCGAGGGAGAGACCCAGTACTTC.

The sample holds a few counts of this clonotype. V is TRBV6-2 or TRBV6-3 and J is TRBJ2-3; D possibly corresponds to TRBD1 (5 bases). Trimming cost V 3 bases and J 14 bases, with 15 bases left between them. There are 12 residues in the CDR3. CDR1 and CDR2 (germline): MNHEY, SVGEGT. This CDR3 reads CASSYPTVPLYF. The DNA for the CDR3 is TGTGCCAGCAGTTATCCGACAGTTCCTTTGTATTTT.

The genes are TRBV14 and TRBJ1-1; D gene uncertain. V was shortened by 7 bases and J by 6 bases, with 12 bases between the two germline ends. There are 12 residues in the CDR3. Germline values: CDR1 SGHDN, CDR2 FVKESK. This CDR3 is CASMGLGAEAFF. The CDR3, as DNA: TGTGCCAGCATGGGCCTCGGGGCTGAAGCTTTCTTT.

In its sample, this clonotype was seen many times. The chain links TRBV4-1 to TRBJ2-3; no clear D. Between the trimmed V and J ends, which lost 4 bases and 0 bases, there was a span of 11 bases. CDR1 and CDR2 (germline): MGHRA, YSYEKL. The CDR3 has 15 amino acids. The CDR3: CASSPRYVSTDTQYF. CDR3 nucleotides: TGCGCCAGCAGCCCAAGATACGTAAGCACAGATACGCAGTATTTT.

J is TRBJ1-1 and V is TRBV6-5; D is ambiguous. This CDR3 is built from 14 residues. Germline-derived CDR1 and CDR2 are MNHEY and SVGAGI. V lost 6 bases and J lost 4, with 15 bases in between. CDR3 loop: CASRRAGVITEAFF. The CDR3 nucleotides are TGTGCCAGCAGACGGGCTGGAGTTATCACTGAAGCTTTCTTT.

This chain joins TRBV5-1 and TRBJ1-2, with a possible D match to TRBD1 (5 bases). The V and J ends lost 3 bases and 8 bases respectively, with 20 bases between them. CDR1 is SGHRS, CDR2 YFSETQ, per germline. The CDR3 extends over 15 amino acids. The CDR3 spells CASSSDPIGRGGYTF. CDR3 nucleotides: TGCGCCAGCAGCTCGGACCCCATCGGAAGGGGAGGCTACACCTTC.

This clonotype turned up a few times. The rearrangement uses TRBV6-2 or TRBV6-3 and TRBJ2-3, with unresolved D. The V end lost 10 bases, the J end lost 6 bases, and 14 bases lay between the germline ends. Germline-derived CDR1 and CDR2 are MNHEY and SVGEGT. The length of the CDR3 is 12 residues. CDR3 sequence: CATPRSVDTQYF. The CDR3 region has the DNA TGTGCCACCCCTAGGAGCGTCGATACGCAGTATTTT.

V and J are TRBV4-3 and TRBJ1-6, with 7 bases fitting TRBD1. The CDR3 runs to 16 residues. Germline V gene lookup returns CDR1 LGHNA and CDR2 YSLEER. V dropped 4 bases and J dropped 7; count of bases not matched to a gene: 10. DNA for the CDR3: TGCGCCAGCAGCCCATCAGTCGGGACAGAGAATTCACCCCTCCACTTT. It yields the protein CASSPSVGTENSPLHF.

In this sample, this clonotype turned up a few times. The chain uses TRBV7-9 and TRBJ1-2; D is unresolved. Germline loops: CDR1 SEHNR, CDR2 FQNEAQ (reference sequence). The CDR3 runs 13 residues. The V gene lost 1 base and the J gene lost 4 bases, with 7 bases spanning the gap. The CDR3 sequence: CASSLDSAYGYTF. CDR3 DNA sequence: TGTGCCAGCAGCTTAGACAGCGCCTATGGCTACACCTTC.

The sample holds a few counts of this clonotype. The rearrangement links TRBV5-1 to TRBJ2-6, with D possibly being TRBD1 (5 bases). The CDR3 loop spans 16 amino acids. The V end lost 2 bases, the J end lost 0 bases, and 9 bases lay between the germline ends. The V gene's germline CDR1 is SGHRS and CDR2 YFSETQ. DNA of the CDR3: TGCGCCAGCAGCTTTGGCAGGGACTCTGGGGCCAACGTCCTGACTTTC. Translated: CASSFGRDSGANVLTF. Drawing the rest from reference TRBV5-1 and TRBJ2-6, the complete variable domain is KAGVTQTPRYLIKTRGQQVTLSCSPISGHRSVSWYQQTPGQGLQFLFEYFSETQRNKGNFPGRFSGRQFSNSRSEMNVSTLELGDSALYLCASSFGRDSGANVLTFGAGSRLTVL.

The genes are TRBV7-2 and TRBJ2-4; D gene uncertain. Deletions cut 1 base from V and 5 bases from J, with 9 bases between. The CDR3 has 14 residues. Germline CDR1 and CDR2: SGHTA and FQGNSA. CDR3 residues: CASSLVTTENIQYF. The DNA for the CDR3 is TGTGCCAGCAGCTTAGTTACAACCGAAAACATTCAGTACTTC.

This clonotype was detected a few times. CDR3 coding DNA: TGTGCCAGCAGCGGCGCCCGGGGCTCCTCCTACAATGAGCAGTTCTTC. Translating it yields CASSGARGSSYNEQFF. This chain links TRBV5-5 with TRBJ2-1; D tentatively reads TRBD1 or TRBD2 (5 bases each). The V gene's germline CDR1 is SGHKS and CDR2 YYEKEE (reference sequence). Trimming took off 4 bases at V and 0 bases at J, with 14 bases between the two ends. CDR3 length: 16 amino acids.